The sequence of this TCR beta chain was determined in a study of T cells in Graves' hyperthyroidism and ophthalmopathy. Study-wide results and caveats: The model made its ophthalmopathy prediction, and onset followed a median roughly six months later.

The CDR3 extends over 13 amino acids. Between the trimmed V and J ends, which lost 5 bases and 7 bases, there was a span of 11 bases. To note about this clonotype: Antigen: not known.

What was amplified from RNA transcripts were TCR beta CDR3 regions. TCR CDR3 regions were first amplified by RT-PCR with HTBI primers. In TCRdb, the multiplex PCR reads were re-called with MiXCR into one record per CDR3 protein. There are roughly 510,000 distinct CDR3 sequences in the sample; 40% to 50% occur only once, and 44% lies in the top ten. Lactation, pregnancy, other autoimmune disease or uncontrolled infection led to exclusion of patients. Sequencing used peripheral blood or thyroid tissue (not recorded which). The chain links TRBV12-3 or TRBV12-4 to TRBJ2-2; D not certain. The TCR was taken from an adult woman with Graves' disease, either hyperthyroidism or ophthalmopathy (not recorded which). The CDR3 region has the DNA TGTGCCAGCAGTGTGGGGAAGGTCGGGGAGCTGTTTTTT. Translated: CASSVGKVGELFF.